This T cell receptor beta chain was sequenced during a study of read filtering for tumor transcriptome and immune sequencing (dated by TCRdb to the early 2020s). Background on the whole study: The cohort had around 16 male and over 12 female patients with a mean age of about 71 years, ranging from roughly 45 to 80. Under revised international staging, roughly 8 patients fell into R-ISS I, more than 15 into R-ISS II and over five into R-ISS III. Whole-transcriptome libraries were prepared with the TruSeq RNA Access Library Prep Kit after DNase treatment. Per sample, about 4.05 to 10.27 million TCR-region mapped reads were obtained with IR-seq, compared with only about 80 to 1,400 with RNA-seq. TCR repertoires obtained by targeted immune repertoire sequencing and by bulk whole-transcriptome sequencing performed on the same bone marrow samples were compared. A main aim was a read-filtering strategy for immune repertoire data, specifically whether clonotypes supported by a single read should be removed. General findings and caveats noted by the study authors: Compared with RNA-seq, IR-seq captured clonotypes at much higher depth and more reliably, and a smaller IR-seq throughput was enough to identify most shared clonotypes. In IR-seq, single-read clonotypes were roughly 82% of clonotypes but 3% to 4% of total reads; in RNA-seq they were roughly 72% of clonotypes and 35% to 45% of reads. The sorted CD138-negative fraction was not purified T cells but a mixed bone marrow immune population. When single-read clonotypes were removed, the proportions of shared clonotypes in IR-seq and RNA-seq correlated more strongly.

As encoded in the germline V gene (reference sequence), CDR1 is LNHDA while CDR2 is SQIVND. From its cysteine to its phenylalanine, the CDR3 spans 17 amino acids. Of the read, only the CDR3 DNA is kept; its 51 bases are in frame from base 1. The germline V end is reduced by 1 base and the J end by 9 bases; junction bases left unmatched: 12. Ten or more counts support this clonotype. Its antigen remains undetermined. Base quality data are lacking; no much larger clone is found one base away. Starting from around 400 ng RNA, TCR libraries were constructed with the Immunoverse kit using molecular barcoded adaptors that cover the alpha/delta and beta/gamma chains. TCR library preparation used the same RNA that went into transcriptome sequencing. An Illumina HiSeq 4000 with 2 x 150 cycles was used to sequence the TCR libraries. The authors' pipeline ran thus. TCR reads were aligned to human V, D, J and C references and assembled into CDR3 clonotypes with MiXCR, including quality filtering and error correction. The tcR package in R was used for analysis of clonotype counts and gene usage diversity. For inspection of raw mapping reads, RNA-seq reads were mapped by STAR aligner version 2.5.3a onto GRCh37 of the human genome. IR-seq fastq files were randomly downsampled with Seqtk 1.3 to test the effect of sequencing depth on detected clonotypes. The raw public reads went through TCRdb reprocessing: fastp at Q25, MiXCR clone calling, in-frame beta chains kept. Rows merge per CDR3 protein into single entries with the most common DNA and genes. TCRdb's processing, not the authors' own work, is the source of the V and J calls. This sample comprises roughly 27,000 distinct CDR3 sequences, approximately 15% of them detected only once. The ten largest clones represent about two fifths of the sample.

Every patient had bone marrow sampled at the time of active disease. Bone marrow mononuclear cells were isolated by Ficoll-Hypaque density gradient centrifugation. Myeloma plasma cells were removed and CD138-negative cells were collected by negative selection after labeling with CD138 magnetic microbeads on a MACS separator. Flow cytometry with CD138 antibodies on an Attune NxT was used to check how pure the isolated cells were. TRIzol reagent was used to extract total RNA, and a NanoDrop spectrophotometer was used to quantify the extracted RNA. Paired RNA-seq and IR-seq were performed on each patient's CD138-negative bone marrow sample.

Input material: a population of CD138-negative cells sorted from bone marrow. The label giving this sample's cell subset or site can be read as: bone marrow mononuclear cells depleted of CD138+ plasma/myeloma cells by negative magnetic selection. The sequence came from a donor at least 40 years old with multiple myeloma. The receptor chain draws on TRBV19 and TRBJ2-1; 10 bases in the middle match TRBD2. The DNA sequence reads TGTGCCAGTAGTATAGTTTTAAGCGGGAGGGCCATCGCTGAGCAGTTCTTC. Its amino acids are CASSIVLSGRAIAEQFF.